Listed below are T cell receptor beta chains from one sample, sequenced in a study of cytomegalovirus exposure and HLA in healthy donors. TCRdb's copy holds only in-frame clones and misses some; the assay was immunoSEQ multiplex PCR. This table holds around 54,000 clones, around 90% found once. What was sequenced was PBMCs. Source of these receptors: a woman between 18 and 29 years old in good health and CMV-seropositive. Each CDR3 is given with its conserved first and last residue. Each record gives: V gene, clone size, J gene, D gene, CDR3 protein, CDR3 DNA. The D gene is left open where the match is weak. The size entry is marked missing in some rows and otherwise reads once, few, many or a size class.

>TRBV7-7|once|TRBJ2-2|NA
CASSLQGTNTGELFF
TGTGCTAGCAGCTTACAGGGAACGAACACCGGGGAGCTGTTTTTT
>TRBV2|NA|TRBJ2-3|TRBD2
CASNRGGGGEGTQYF
TGTGCCAGCAATAGGGGTGGTGGGGGGGAAGGTACGCAGTATTTT
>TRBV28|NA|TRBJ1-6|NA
CASSFMGRSPLHF
TGTGCCAGCAGTTTTATGGGGCGATCACCCCTCCACTTT
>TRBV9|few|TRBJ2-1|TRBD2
CASSVAGGPGNEQFF
TGTGCCAGCAGCGTAGCGGGGGGGCCTGGCAATGAGCAGTTCTTC
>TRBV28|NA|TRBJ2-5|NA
CASSILQETQYF
TGTGCCAGCAGTATACTCCAAGAGACCCAGTACTTC
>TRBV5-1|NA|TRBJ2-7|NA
CASSPQTGTSGDEQYF
TGCGCCAGCAGCCCACAAACCGGGACAAGCGGGGACGAGCAGTACTTC
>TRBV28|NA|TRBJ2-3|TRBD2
CASSNIRTSGGRGTDTQYF
TGTGCCAGCAGCAACATTCGTACTAGCGGGGGCCGTGGCACAGATACGCAGTATTTT
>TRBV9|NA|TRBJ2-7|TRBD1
CASSGQGRDEQYF
TGTGCCAGCAGCGGACAGGGGAGAGACGAGCAGTACTTC
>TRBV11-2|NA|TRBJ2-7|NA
CASSLRGTYEQYF
TGTGCCAGCAGCCTACGGGGGACCTACGAGCAGTACTTC
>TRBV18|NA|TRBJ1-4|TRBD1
CASSPNRQGGNEKLFF
TGTGCCAGCTCACCAAATAGACAGGGCGGGAATGAAAAACTGTTTTTT
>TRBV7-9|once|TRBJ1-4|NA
CASSLGGGNPTNEKLFF
TGTGCCAGCAGCTTAGGGGGGGGAAATCCAACTAATGAAAAACTGTTTTTT
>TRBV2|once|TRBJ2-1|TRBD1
CASIPDRGPGGGAEQFF
TGTGCCAGCATTCCGGACAGGGGCCCAGGAGGGGGGGCGGAGCAGTTCTTC
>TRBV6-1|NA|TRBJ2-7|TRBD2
CASSETSGGVDEQYF
TGTGCCAGCAGTGAGACTAGCGGGGGAGTCGACGAGCAGTACTTC
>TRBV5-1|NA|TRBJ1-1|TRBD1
CASSPQDRVTEAFF
TGCGCCAGCAGCCCTCAGGACAGGGTCACTGAAGCTTTCTTT
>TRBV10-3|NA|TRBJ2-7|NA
CAIRGQGGDYEQYF
TGTGCCATCAGAGGTCAAGGGGGGGATTACGAGCAGTACTTC
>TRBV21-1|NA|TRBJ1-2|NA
CASSKVRKGFWGYTF
TGTGCCAGCAGCAAAGTTCGGAAGGGGTTTTGGGGCTACACCTTC
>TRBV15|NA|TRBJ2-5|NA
CATSRDLRQQETQYF
TGTGCCACCAGCAGAGATTTGAGACAGCAAGAGACCCAGTACTTC
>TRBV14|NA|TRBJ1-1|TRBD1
CASSEGQGIEAFF
TGTGCCAGCAGCGAGGGACAGGGAATTGAAGCTTTCTTT
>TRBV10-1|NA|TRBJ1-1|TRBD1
CASSQGAMNTEAFF
TGCGCCAGCAGTCAGGGGGCGATGAACACTGAAGCTTTCTTT
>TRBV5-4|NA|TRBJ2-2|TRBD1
CASSWDSTGELFF
TGTGCCAGCAGCTGGGACAGCACCGGGGAGCTGTTTTTT
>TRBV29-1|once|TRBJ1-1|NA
CSVEFVGRKTEAFF
TGCAGCGTTGAATTCGTGGGGCGAAAGACTGAAGCTTTCTTT
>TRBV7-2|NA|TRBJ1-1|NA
CASSVGGQNTEAFF
TGTGCCAGCAGCGTAGGGGGACAAAACACTGAAGCTTTCTTT
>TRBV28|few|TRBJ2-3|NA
CASSSTSTRFTDTQYF
TGTGCCAGCAGCTCGACCTCGACAAGGTTTACAGATACGCAGTATTTT
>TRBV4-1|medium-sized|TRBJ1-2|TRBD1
CASSSTGLKQQGGKGYTF
TGCGCCAGCAGCTCCACAGGACTAAAGCAACAGGGGGGTAAGGGCTACACCTTC
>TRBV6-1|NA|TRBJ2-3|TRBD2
CASSEASRGADTQYF
TGTGCCAGCAGTGAAGCATCGCGGGGGGCAGATACGCAGTATTTT
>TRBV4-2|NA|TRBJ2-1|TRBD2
CASSHSGTSGYNEQFF
TGTGCCAGCAGCCATTCCGGGACTAGCGGCTATAATGAGCAGTTCTTC
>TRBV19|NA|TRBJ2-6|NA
CASSITGANVLTF
TGTGCCAGTAGTATTACTGGGGCCAACGTCCTGACTTTC
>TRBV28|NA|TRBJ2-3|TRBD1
CASSLAGQGSYTDTQYF
TGTGCCAGCAGTTTGGCCGGACAGGGGTCATACACAGATACGCAGTATTTT
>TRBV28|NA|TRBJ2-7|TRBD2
CASSLYSGGSYEQYF
TGTGCCAGCAGTCTTTACAGCGGGGGCTCCTACGAGCAGTACTTC
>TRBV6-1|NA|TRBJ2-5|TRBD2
CASSEGLAGGFETQYF
TGTGCCAGCAGTGAGGGACTAGCGGGGGGATTTGAGACCCAGTACTTC
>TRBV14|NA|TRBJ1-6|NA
CASSQETHNSPLHF
TGTGCCAGCAGCCAAGAGACTCATAATTCACCCCTCCACTTT
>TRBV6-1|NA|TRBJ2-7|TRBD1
CASSVDRSYEQYF
TGTGCCAGCAGTGTGGACAGGTCGTACGAGCAGTACTTC
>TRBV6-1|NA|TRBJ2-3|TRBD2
CASSALLAGVDTQYF
TGTGCCAGCAGTGCCCTTCTAGCGGGGGTAGATACGCAGTATTTT
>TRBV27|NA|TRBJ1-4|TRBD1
CASRFGTGLPNEKLFF
TGTGCCAGCAGGTTCGGGACAGGGCTTCCTAATGAAAAACTGTTTTTT
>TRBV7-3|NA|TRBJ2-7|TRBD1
CASSPTGLDEQYF
TGTGCCAGCAGCCCGACAGGGCTTGACGAGCAGTACTTC
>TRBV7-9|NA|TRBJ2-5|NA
CASSLERLQQETQYF
TGTGCCAGCAGCTTAGAACGTTTGCAGCAAGAGACCCAGTACTTC
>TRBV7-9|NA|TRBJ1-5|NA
CASSLDGNQPQHF
TGTGCCAGCAGCTTAGACGGGAACCAGCCCCAGCATTTT
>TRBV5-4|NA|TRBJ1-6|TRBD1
CASSSRTGLESPLHF
TGTGCCAGCAGTTCCCGGACAGGGCTAGAGTCACCCCTCCACTTT
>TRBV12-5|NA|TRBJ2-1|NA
CASPHLVKSNEQFF
TGTGCTAGTCCCCATTTAGTCAAGTCCAATGAGCAGTTCTTC
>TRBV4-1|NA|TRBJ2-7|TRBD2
CASSQRGGPYEQYF
TGCGCCAGCAGCCAACGCGGGGGACCCTACGAGCAGTACTTC
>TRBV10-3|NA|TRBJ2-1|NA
CALSPSGLLGNEQFF
TGTGCCCTCAGTCCATCAGGACTCTTAGGCAATGAGCAGTTCTTC
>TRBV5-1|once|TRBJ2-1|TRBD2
CASSSAGGYNEQFF
TGCGCCAGCAGCTCCGCGGGGGGGTACAATGAGCAGTTCTTC
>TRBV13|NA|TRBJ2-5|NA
CASSLPFETQYF
TGTGCCAGCAGCTTACCATTCGAGACCCAGTACTTC
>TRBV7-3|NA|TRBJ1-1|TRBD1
CASSSLNRGEAFF
TGTGCCAGCAGCTCCCTCAACAGGGGTGAAGCTTTCTTT
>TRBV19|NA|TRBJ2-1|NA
CASSIEGGLYNEQFF
TGTGCCAGTAGTATAGAGGGGGGTCTATACAATGAGCAGTTCTTC
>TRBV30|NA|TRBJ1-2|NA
CAWSVGQLYGYTF
TGTGCCTGGAGTGTAGGACAGCTATATGGCTACACCTTC
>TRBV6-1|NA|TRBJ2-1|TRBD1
CASSRDRGDEQFF
TGTGCCAGCAGTAGGGACAGGGGAGATGAGCAGTTCTTC
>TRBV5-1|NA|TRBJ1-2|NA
CASSLSGRRDEGYTF
TGCGCCAGCAGCTTGTCGGGCAGGAGGGATGAGGGCTACACCTTC
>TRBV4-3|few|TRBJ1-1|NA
CASSREGGNTEAFF
TGCGCCAGCAGCCGTGAAGGGGGGAACACTGAAGCTTTCTTT